The 18 T cell receptor beta chains below come from one sample, sequenced in a study of vaccination effects on CD4 cells after COVID-19. The assay was immunoSEQ multiplex PCR, and TCRdb's table has in-frame clones only and misses some. The table has about 76,000 clones, around 77% seen once. Researchers isolated CD4+ T cells once about 11 days of culture had elapsed. The antigens these receptors bind are not known. Material: CD4+ T cells from PBMCs cultured without peptide, obtained before COVID-19 vaccination. The receptors stem from a human donor who received a COVID-19 vaccine.

The chain couples TRBV7-8 to TRBJ2-6; 7 bases are shared with TRBD1. The CDR3 is 22 amino acids. Germline CDR1 reads SGHVS; CDR2 reads FQNEAQ. The ends lost 0 bases at V and 0 bases at J; junction bases unmatched: 17. The CDR3 sequence is CASSLATTYLGTVSSGANVLTF. The CDR3, as DNA: TGTGCCAGCAGCTTAGCGACTACATACTTAGGGACAGTGAGCTCTGGGGCCAACGTCCTGACTTTC.

V gene TRBV18 combines with J gene TRBJ2-1; the match to TRBD2 covers 15 bases. V shed 6 bases, J shed 0 bases, and the junction held 9 bases outside the gene matches. There are 19 residues in the CDR3. Germline lookup yields CDR1 KGHSH and CDR2 LQKENI. The CDR3 region has the DNA TGTGCCAGCTCCCAGGGACTAGCGGGGGGCCGGAGCTCCTACAATGAGCAGTTCTTC. Amino acid sequence: CASSQGLAGGRSSYNEQFF.

This chain links TRBV30 with TRBJ2-1, with D hard to call. The V gene lost 2 bases and the J gene lost 4 bases, with 15 bases spanning the gap. Germline CDR1 reads GTSNPN; CDR2 reads SVGIG (reference sequence). This CDR3 has 15 amino acids. CDR3 DNA sequence: TGTGCCTGGAGTCATCTTGCTACCACATACAATGAGCAGTTCTTC. Amino acids: CAWSHLATTYNEQFF.

The chain joins TRBV6-1 to TRBJ2-5; 13 nucleotides agree with TRBD2. V was pared by 3 bases and J by 5 bases, with 9 bases of the junction left unmatched. Germline V gene data show CDR1 as MNHNS and CDR2 as SASEGT. The CDR3 has 17 amino acids. CDR3 nucleotides: TGTGCCAGCAGTGATCCGAAACTAGCGGGGGGGCTCGAGACCCAGTACTTC. Amino acid sequence: CASSDPKLAGGLETQYF.

The rearrangement uses TRBV7-2 and TRBJ2-7; TRBD2 is a possible D gene (5 bases). V was clipped by 1 base and J by 7 bases, with 11 bases between them. Germline V gene data show CDR1 as SGHTA and CDR2 as FQGNSA. This CDR3 has 13 amino acids. This CDR3 reads CASSLGRGREQYV. Written as DNA, the CDR3 is TGTGCCAGCAGCTTAGGACGGGGAAGGGAGCAGTACGTC.

The chain links TRBV6-6 to TRBJ2-4; D perhaps matches TRBD2 (6 bases). This CDR3 is 14 amino acids long. Germline assignment: CDR1 MNHNY and CDR2 SVGAGI (reference sequence). The V gene lost 6 bases and the J gene lost 5 bases, with 14 bases spanning the gap. This chain's CDR3 is CASSHMGGQNIQYF. In nucleotides, the CDR3 is TGTGCCAGCAGCCACATGGGGGGTCAAAACATTCAGTACTTC.

V is TRBV19 and J is TRBJ1-1; TRBD1 is a possible D gene (6 bases). Germline values: CDR1 LNHDA, CDR2 SQIVND (reference sequence). Trimming removed 3 bases at V and 5 bases at J, with 22 bases between. There are 17 residues in the CDR3. This CDR3 is CASSIHGTGGLGTEAFF. The CDR3 DNA is TGTGCCAGTAGTATCCACGGAACCGGGGGCCTAGGGACTGAAGCTTTCTTT.

The J gene is TRBJ2-7, the V gene TRBV19; the D is unclear. Germline V gene sequence: CDR1 LNHDA, CDR2 SQIVND (reference sequence). This CDR3 contains 14 residues. Trimming removed 1 base at V and 6 bases at J, with 13 bases between. CDR3 coding DNA: TGTGCCAGTAGTATAGGTTGGGATTCGGGCGAGCAGTACGTC. This gives the protein CASSIGWDSGEQYV.

The gene calls are TRBV6-2 or TRBV6-3 and TRBJ1-3; the D is unclear. Germline V gene lookup returns CDR1 MNHEY and CDR2 SVGEGT. CDR3 length: 15 residues. Trimming took off 2 bases at V and 2 bases at J, with 10 bases between the two ends. CDR3 region: CASSYGRDAGNTIYF. CDR3 nucleotide sequence: TGTGCCAGCAGTTACGGTAGGGATGCTGGAAACACCATATATTTT.

CDR3 nucleotides: TGTGCCTCCGCAACACCGGGGACAGGGTACACCGGGGAGCTGTTTTTT. Its translation is CASATPGTGYTGELFF. The V gene is TRBV25-1, the J gene TRBJ2-2, with 9 positions matching TRBD1. In germline, CDR1 is MGHDK, CDR2 SYGVNS. V dropped 11 bases and J dropped 3; count of bases not matched to a gene: 13. The length of the CDR3 is 16 residues.

The V and J genes are TRBV6-1 and TRBJ1-2; no clear D gene. CDR3 size: 14 residues. V lost 2 bases to trimming and J lost 8 bases, with 15 bases between them. CDR1 MNHNS and CDR2 SASEGT come from the germline V gene. The CDR3 nucleotides read TGTGCCAGCAGTGAAAGCGGGGTCTTGGTCGGCTACACCTTC. The encoded protein is CASSESGVLVGYTF.

The chain has TRBV7-2 and TRBJ2-7; D is unclear. The germline V gene encodes CDR1 SGHTA and CDR2 FQGNSA. The CDR3 totals 14 residues. V was pared by 1 base and J by 3 bases, with 10 bases between. This CDR3 reads CASSLESGNYEQYV. As DNA, the CDR3 is TGTGCCAGCAGCTTAGAGTCGGGTAACTACGAGCAGTACGTC.

This chain links TRBV4-1 with TRBJ1-4; D ambiguous. This CDR3 contains 14 residues. Between the trimmed V and J ends, which lost 1 base and 5 bases, there was a span of 8 bases. Germline lookup yields CDR1 MGHRA and CDR2 YSYEKL. The CDR3 reads CASSQGQENEKLFF. DNA of the CDR3: TGCGCCAGCAGCCAAGGGCAGGAGAATGAAAAACTGTTTTTT.

The gene calls are TRBV4-1 and TRBJ1-3, with D hard to call. The CDR3 covers 15 residues. Per the germline V gene, CDR1 is MGHRA and CDR2 is YSYEKL. Trimming cost V 0 bases and J 2 bases, with 8 bases left between them. Here the CDR3 DNA reads TGCGCCAGCAGCCAAGACAGGCTGCCTGGAAACACCATATATTTT. This gives the protein CASSQDRLPGNTIYF.

V is TRBV18 and J is TRBJ2-5, with 8 bases fitting TRBD1. Germline values: CDR1 KGHSH, CDR2 LQKENI. The CDR3 extends over 14 amino acids. The V and J ends lost 5 bases and 2 bases, in that order; junction bases with no gene match: 4. As DNA, the CDR3 is TGTGCCAGCTCATGGACAGGGCGGCAAGAGACCCAGTACTTC. Protein product: CASSWTGRQETQYF. The whole variable domain, filled in from reference TRBV18 and TRBJ2-5, reads NAGVMQNPRHLVRRRGQEARLRCSPMKGHSHVYWYRQLPEEGLKFMVYLQKENIIDESGMPKERFSAEFPKEGPSILRIQQVVRGDSAAYFCASSWTGRQETQYFGPGTRLLVL.

This clone appeared a single time. The rearrangement uses TRBV6-5 and TRBJ2-3; 8 nucleotides match TRBD2. Trimming took 6 bases from V and 2 from J; bases not matched to a gene: 7. Looked up from germline, CDR1 is MNHEY and CDR2 is SVGAGI. This CDR3 contains 15 residues. As DNA, the CDR3 is TGTGCCAGCAGGTCCCGGGGGGGCCCCACAGATACGCAGTATTTT. It encodes CASRSRGGPTDTQYF.

This chain's CDR3 is CASSQEVPPGMFF. CDR3 nucleotides: TGTGCCAGCAGCCAAGAAGTACCCCCAGGGATGTTCTTC. The chain links TRBV3-1 (or the pseudogene TRBV3-2) to TRBJ2-1; perhaps TRBD1 as D (5 bases). The germline V gene encodes CDR1 LGHDT and CDR2 YNNKEL (reference sequence). V shed 0 bases and J shed 15 bases, with 15 bases lying between them. The CDR3 is made up of 13 amino acids.

This clone occurred a few times. V is TRBV5-5 and J is TRBJ1-6; TRBD1 matches at 8 bases. Germline CDR1 is SGHKS and CDR2 is YYEKEE (reference sequence). This CDR3 contains 16 residues. V dropped 3 bases and J dropped 9; count of bases not matched to a gene: 11. The CDR3 loop reads CASSSPTGADSSPLHF. The CDR3 nucleotides are TGTGCCAGCAGCTCCCCGACAGGGGCGGATAGTTCACCCCTCCACTTT. Drawing the rest from reference TRBV5-5 and TRBJ1-6, the complete variable domain is DAGVTQSPTHLIKTRGQQVTLRCSPISGHKSVSWYQQVLGQGPQFIFQYYEKEERGRGNFPDRFSARQFPNYSSELNVNALLLGDSALYLCASSSPTGADSSPLHFGNGTRLTVT.